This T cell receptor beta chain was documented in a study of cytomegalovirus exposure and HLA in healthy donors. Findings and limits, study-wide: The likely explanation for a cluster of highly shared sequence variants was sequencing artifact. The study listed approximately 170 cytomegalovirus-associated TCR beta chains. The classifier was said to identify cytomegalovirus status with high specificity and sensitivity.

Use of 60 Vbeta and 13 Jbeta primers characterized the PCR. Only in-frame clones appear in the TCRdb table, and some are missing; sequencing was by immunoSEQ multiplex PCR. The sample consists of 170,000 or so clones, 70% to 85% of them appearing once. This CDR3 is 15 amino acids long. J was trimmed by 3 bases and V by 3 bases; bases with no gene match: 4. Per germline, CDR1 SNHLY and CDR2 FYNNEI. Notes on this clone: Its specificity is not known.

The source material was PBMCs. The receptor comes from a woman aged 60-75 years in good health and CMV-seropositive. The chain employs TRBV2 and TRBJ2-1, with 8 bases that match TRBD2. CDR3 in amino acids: CASSEGLVFYNEQFF. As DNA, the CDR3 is TGTGCCAGCAGTGAGGGACTAGTGTTCTACAATGAGCAGTTCTTC.